This T cell receptor beta chain came from a study of shared clonotypes between healthy human individuals. The V gene lost 0 bases and the J gene lost 3 bases, with 14 bases spanning the gap. The CDR3 is made up of 16 amino acids. Germline V gene lookup returns CDR1 SGHNT and CDR2 YYREEE (reference sequence). This clone was seen just once. Profiled with immunoSEQ multiplex PCR; TCRdb holds only in-frame clones, not every one. Here the sample spans about 1.4 million clones, 95% to 97% being singletons. The V gene is TRBV5-4, the J gene TRBJ2-3; TRBD2 might be the D (6 bases). This TCR was recovered from a man aged 30-40 years in good health. The specimen was naive CD4+ T cells sorted from blood. Subset given: CD45RA+ positively selected. The CDR3 is CASSLGAGVVTDTQYF. DNA for the CDR3: TGTGCCAGCAGCTTGGGAGCGGGTGTGGTAACAGATACGCAGTATTTT.